The present entry profiles one T cell receptor (beta chain) with its context. The data were obtained in a study of blood T cell repertoires in COVID-19. The CDR3 covers 12 residues. Germline CDR1 reads WSHSY; CDR2 reads SAAADI. Trimming took 0 bases from V and 15 from J, leaving 12 bases between them. Generated by immunoSEQ multiplex PCR, the TCRdb table keeps only in-frame clones and is missing some. The profile shows roughly 300,000 clones, 85% to 90% of them singletons. The J gene is TRBJ2-1, the V gene TRBV10-2; tentative D call: TRBD1 (6 bases). The source is a woman in her thirties or forties who had recovered from COVID-19. Sequencing was carried out using peripheral blood. Written as DNA, the CDR3 is TGCGCCAGCAGTGAGTCGGGGGCACCCCCGTTCTTC. The encoded protein is CASSESGAPPFF.